This T cell receptor (beta chain) was captured in a study of blood T cell repertoires in COVID-19. At the level of the study: T cells, B-cell-depleted T cells, or PBMCs supplied cDNA or gDNA.

Per the authors' pipeline: The assay estimated nucleated cells by amplifying reference gene primers. The method was immunoSEQ multiplex PCR; TCRdb's version includes in-frame clones alone and lacks a portion of them. For V, J and clone size, that table is used; D and trimming come from the DNA. The table lists approximately 35,000 clones, approximately 85% of them singletons, with around 7% in the top ten. The CDR3 totals 13 residues. CDR1 and CDR2 (germline): SGHDN, FVKESK. The ends were cut back, 4 bases at V and 4 bases at J, with 5 bases in the middle. The receptor comes from a man aged 55 to 70 with active COVID-19. The chain recombines TRBV14 with TRBJ1-6; D unresolved. Input material: peripheral blood. CDR3 in DNA: TGTGCCAGCAGCCCCTCTTATAATTCACCCCTCCACTTT. Translating gives CASSPSYNSPLHF. Together with reference TRBV14 and TRBJ1-6, the CDR3 gives the full variable domain: EAGVTQFPSHSVIEKGQTVTLRCDPISGHDNLYWYRRVMGKEIKFLLHFVKESKQDESGMPNNRFLAERTGGTYSTLKVQPAELEDSGVYFCASSPSYNSPLHFGNGTRLTVT.